This T cell receptor beta chain was found in a study of T cells in tumors and immune-related adverse events. V trimming: 5 bases; J trimming: 5 bases; junction bases outside the gene matches: 8. The CDR3 has 14 amino acids. Germline assignment: CDR1 KGHSH and CDR2 LQKENI. Here immunoSEQ multiplex PCR was the method, and the copy in TCRdb shows in-frame clones only, minus some. The data hold about 24,000 clones, with 80% to 95% observed a single time. The clonotype was recovered from a female donor with metastatic renal cell carcinoma. The sample here was lymph node tissue, taken from a patient treated with anti-PD-1 therapy. This rearrangement joins TRBV18 to TRBJ2-5; 7 nucleotides line up with TRBD1. The CDR3 DNA follows: TGTGCCAGCTCAACTACTGACAGGGTGGAGACCCAGTACTTC. Amino acid sequence: CASSTTDRVETQYF. The variable domain in full, completed from reference TRBV18 and TRBJ2-5, reads NAGVMQNPRHLVRRRGQEARLRCSPMKGHSHVYWYRQLPEEGLKFMVYLQKENIIDESGMPKERFSAEFPKEGPSILRIQQVVRGDSAAYFCASSTTDRVETQYFGPGTRLLVL.